These 11 T cell receptor beta chains came from one sample sequenced in a study of cytomegalovirus exposure and HLA in healthy donors (dated by TCRdb to 2016 to 2017). Library generation was performed with the immunoSEQ multiplex PCR assay. In TCRdb, the immuneACCESS table is reduced to in-frame sequences with V and J assigned. These tables do not hold every clone; where another copy was compared, an unresolved V gene accounts for under half, and the others remain unexplained. The sample records some 66,000 clones, 95% to 97% of which are singletons. About 1.5% of the sample rests with the top ten. The sequenced sample was PBMCs. These receptors were taken from a woman aged 18-29 years in good health and CMV-seropositive.

V gene TRBV19 combines with J gene TRBJ1-3; 7 bases fit TRBD1. CDR1 is LNHDA, CDR2 SQIVND, per germline (reference sequence). The CDR3 loop spans 16 amino acids. The V gene end was trimmed by 5 bases and the J gene end by 0 bases; junction bases not matched to a gene: 7. Here the CDR3 reads CASSPGQSHSGNTIYF. The CDR3 nucleotides are TGTGCCAGTAGTCCGGGACAGTCCCACTCTGGAAACACCATATATTTT.

V and J are TRBV14 and TRBJ1-1; tentatively, D is TRBD1 (5 bases). CDR1 is SGHDN and CDR2 is FVKESK in the germline V gene. CDR3 length equals 14 residues. Trimming took 1 base from V and 5 from J, leaving 11 bases between them. The CDR3 sequence is CASSQVSGGTEAFF. For the CDR3, the DNA is TGTGCCAGCAGCCAAGTCTCGGGGGGAACTGAAGCTTTCTTT.

The table lists this clone with a count of one. The chain has TRBV19 and TRBJ1-1; D is uncertain. The CDR3 has 12 residues. Germline CDR1 LNHDA, CDR2 SQIVND (reference sequence). V shed 4 bases and J shed 4 bases, with 7 bases lying between them. CDR3 in amino acids: CASSTFRTEAFF. The CDR3 DNA follows: TGTGCCAGTAGTACCTTCCGCACTGAAGCTTTCTTT.

The genes are TRBV28 and TRBJ2-7; 10 bases agree with TRBD2. CDR3 size: 16 residues. V lost 3 bases, J lost 0 bases, and 5 bases stayed unmatched. The germline CDR1 and CDR2 sequences are MDHEN and SYDVKM. CDR3: CASSFSWTSGSYEQYF. CDR3 coding DNA: TGTGCCAGCAGTTTTTCTTGGACTAGCGGCTCCTACGAGCAGTACTTC.

The chain carries TRBV5-8 and TRBJ1-5; a weak D match, TRBD1 (5 bases). CDR1 is SGHTS and CDR2 is YDEGEE in the germline V gene. V lost 4 bases, J lost 0 bases, and 11 bases lay in between. CDR3 length equals 15 residues. The CDR3 DNA reads as TGTGCCAGCAGCCTTCAGGGATATAGCAATCAGCCCCAGCATTTT. This sequence encodes CASSLQGYSNQPQHF.

The chain employs TRBV11-3 and TRBJ2-2; the match to TRBD2 covers 13 bases. Germline V gene lookup returns CDR1 SGHNT and CDR2 YENEEA. J was trimmed by 4 bases and V by 5 bases; bases with no gene match: 4. CDR3 length equals 16 residues. CDR3 sequence (DNA): TGTGCCAGCAGCCTACGGACTAGCGGGGGCACCGGGGAGCTGTTTTTT. The encoded protein is CASSLRTSGGTGELFF.

The J gene is TRBJ2-7, the V gene TRBV7-9; 7 nucleotides align to TRBD2. CDR1 is SEHNR and CDR2 is FQNEAQ in the germline V gene (reference sequence). The CDR3 extends over 16 amino acids. J gave up 4 bases and V 2 bases, and 11 bases lay outside the gene matches. The CDR3 here is CASSLLRRESGYEQYF. CDR3 nucleotides: TGTGCCAGCAGCTTATTGAGGCGGGAGTCAGGGTACGAGCAGTACTTC.

V and J are TRBV10-3 and TRBJ2-1; D unresolved. V was clipped by 9 bases and J by 7 bases, with 16 bases between them. This CDR3 contains 13 residues. Germline values: CDR1 ENHRY, CDR2 SYGVKD. The CDR3 DNA sequence: TGTGCCATACTACCCGCCCTAACGAATGAGCAGTTCTTC. It codes for CAILPALTNEQFF.

The chain employs TRBV7-6 and TRBJ2-2, with 8 bases matching TRBD1. J was trimmed by 0 bases and V by 5 bases; bases with no gene match: 2. CDR3 length equals 15 residues. The germline CDR1 and CDR2 sequences are SGHVS and FNYEAQ. The CDR3: CASSAGQANTGELFF. Written as DNA, the CDR3 is TGTGCCAGCAGCGCGGGACAGGCGAACACCGGGGAGCTGTTTTTT.

This clone has only one observation. This chain joins TRBV7-2 and TRBJ2-7; no clear D. This CDR3 comprises 12 residues. Deletions cut 2 bases from V and 5 bases from J, with 7 bases between. Germline-derived CDR1 and CDR2 are SGHTA and FQGNSA. CDR3 nucleotide sequence: TGTGCCAGCAGCTTACAGGTTGACGAGCAGTACTTC. As protein: CASSLQVDEQYF.

The V call is TRBV30, the J call TRBJ1-1, with D unresolved. V was shortened by 5 bases and J by 0 bases, with 10 bases between the two germline ends. The CDR3 has 13 amino acids. The germline V gene encodes CDR1 GTSNPN and CDR2 SVGIG (reference sequence). In DNA form, the CDR3 reads TGTGCCTGGCGATTGACTGTGAACACTGAAGCTTTCTTT. Its translation is CAWRLTVNTEAFF.